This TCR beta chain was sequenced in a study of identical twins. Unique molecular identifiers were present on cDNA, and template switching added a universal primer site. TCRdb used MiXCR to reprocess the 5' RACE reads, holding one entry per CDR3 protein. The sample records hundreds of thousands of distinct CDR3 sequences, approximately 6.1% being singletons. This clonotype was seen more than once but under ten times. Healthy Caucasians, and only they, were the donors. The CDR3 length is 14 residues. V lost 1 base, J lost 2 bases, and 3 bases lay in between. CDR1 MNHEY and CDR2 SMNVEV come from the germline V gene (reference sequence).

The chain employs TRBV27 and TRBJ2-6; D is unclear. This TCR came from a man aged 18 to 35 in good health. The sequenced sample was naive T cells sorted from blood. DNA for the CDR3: TGTGCCAGCAGTTTATGGGCTGGGGCCAACGTCCTGACTTTC. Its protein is CASSLWAGANVLTF. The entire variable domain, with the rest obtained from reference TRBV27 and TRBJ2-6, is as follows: EAQVTQNPRYLITVTGKKLTVTCSQNMNHEYMSWYRQDPGLGLRQIYYSMNVEVTDKGDVPEGYKVSRKEKRNFPLILESPSPNQTSLYFCASSLWAGANVLTFGAGSRLTVL.